The clone carrying this TCR beta chain has only a few counts. The CDR3 totals 15 residues. The germline CDR1 and CDR2 sequences are KGHSH and LQKENI. V lost 0 bases and J 5 bases, leaving 14 bases between the germline ends. The data are from a study of T cells in Graves' hyperthyroidism and ophthalmopathy. TCR beta CDR3 regions were amplified from RNA. Using the HTBI primer set, a first-round RT-PCR was run on the TCR CDR3. A single record per CDR3 protein comes from TCRdb applying MiXCR to the multiplex PCR reads. The sample records roughly 350,000 distinct CDR3 sequences, approximately 15% being singletons.

The sample was blood. This receptor was obtained from a woman in her 30s with Graves' hyperthyroidism. This sequence joins TRBV18 and TRBJ2-7, with D maybe TRBD2 (6 bases). DNA for the CDR3: TGTGCCAGCTCACCACCTTCGTCGCGGGGCCACGAGCAGTACTTC. Its translation is CASSPPSSRGHEQYF. The whole variable domain, remainder taken from reference TRBV18 and TRBJ2-7, is NAGVMQNPRHLVRRRGQEARLRCSPMKGHSHVYWYRQLPEEGLKFMVYLQKENIIDESGMPKERFSAEFPKEGPSILRIQQVVRGDSAAYFCASSPPSSRGHEQYFGPGTRLTVT.